The 28 T cell receptor beta chains given below trace back to one sample, sequenced in a study of beta chain features in type 1 diabetes. Expressed TCRB transcripts were sequenced because the isolated RNA had all been reverse transcribed beforehand. The data were produced by immunoSEQ multiplex PCR, yet TCRdb's version contains in-frame clones alone and is incomplete. Of under 200,000 clones in the sample, roughly 9% are singletons; the top ten hold 2% to 2.5%. Sequences were obtained from central memory CD4+ T cells from blood. The receptor source for this set is a woman under 30 in good health.

The chain combines TRBV7-9 with TRBJ1-1; D is unclear. V shed 1 base and J shed 2 bases, with 8 bases lying between them. This CDR3 spans 14 amino acids. Per the germline V gene, CDR1 is SEHNR and CDR2 is FQNEAQ (reference sequence). The CDR3 DNA is TGTGCCAGCAGCTTAGTCAACAGAAACACTGAAGCTTTCTTT. It codes for CASSLVNRNTEAFF.

This clone has only a few counts. In DNA form, the CDR3 reads TGTGCCAGCAGCCCGGGACAGGGGTTCACAGATACGCAGTATTTT. Protein: CASSPGQGFTDTQYF. The chain joins TRBV5-4 to TRBJ2-3, with 10 bases aligning to TRBD1. Germline CDR1 is SGHNT and CDR2 is YYREEE (reference sequence). V was pared by 4 bases and J by 2 bases, with 4 bases of the junction left unmatched. The CDR3 has 15 amino acids. Drawing the rest from reference TRBV5-4 and TRBJ2-3, the complete variable domain is ETGVTQSPTHLIKTRGQQVTLRCSSQSGHNTVSWYQQALGQGPQFIFQYYREEENGRGNFPPRFSGLQFPNYSSELNVNALELDDSALYLCASSPGQGFTDTQYFGPGTRLTVL.

This chain links TRBV4-3 with TRBJ1-4; D not resolved. The V gene's germline CDR1 is LGHNA and CDR2 YSLEER. The CDR3 runs 16 residues. V lost 0 bases to trimming and J lost 8 bases, with 16 bases between them. In DNA form, the CDR3 reads TGCGCCAGCAGCCAAGATTATAGGGCATCGGGGGAAAAACTGTTTTTT. Protein sequence: CASSQDYRASGEKLFF.

This clone occurred many times. This chain connects TRBV30 to TRBJ1-1; D is ambiguous. V was cut by 1 base and J by 11 bases, with 14 bases left in between. CDR1 is GTSNPN and CDR2 is SVGIG in the germline V gene (reference sequence). The CDR3 extends over 12 amino acids. CDR3 coding DNA: TGTGCCTGGAGTGAGTCCGGTGGCGGGGCTTTCTTT. Encoded protein: CAWSESGGGAFF.

The chain recombines TRBV7-9 with TRBJ2-7; 12 bases agree with TRBD2. The J segment lost 5 bases and the V segment lost 3 bases, leaving 5 bases of the junction unmatched. Germline V gives CDR1 SEHNR, CDR2 FQNEAQ (reference sequence). This CDR3 has 15 residues. The CDR3 region has the DNA TGTGCCAGCAGCTTGCTAGCGGGGGGGCCGGACGAGCAGTACTTC. Protein product: CASSLLAGGPDEQYF.

The table lists this clone with a few counts. The chain carries TRBV30 and TRBJ1-4; D is perhaps TRBD1 (6 bases). The ends were cut back, 1 base at V and 8 bases at J, with 17 bases in the middle. CDR1 and CDR2 from the germline V gene are GTSNPN and SVGIG (reference sequence). The CDR3 has 15 residues. The CDR3 sequence is CAWSGLRGAGEKLFF. CDR3 nucleotides: TGTGCCTGGAGTGGACTGCGGGGGGCAGGGGAAAAACTGTTTTTT.

The chain joins TRBV5-4 to TRBJ2-5, with 10 bases identical to TRBD2. CDR3 size: 16 residues. The germline V gene encodes CDR1 SGHNT and CDR2 YYREEE (reference sequence). Germline trimming cut 3 bases from V and 5 bases from J; bases unmatched to any gene: 10. CDR3 region: CASSSLVSGGAETQYF. CDR3 nucleotide sequence: TGTGCCAGCAGCTCCTTGGTCAGCGGGGGGGCCGAGACCCAGTACTTC.

This clone was detected only a few times. The V call is TRBV27, the J call TRBJ2-6; weak D call: TRBD1 (6 bases). The CDR3 is made up of 16 amino acids. In germline, CDR1 is MNHEY, CDR2 SMNVEV (reference sequence). Trimming took off 5 bases at V and 2 bases at J, with 13 bases between the two ends. CDR3 DNA sequence: TGTGCCAGCAGTATTATAACAGGGACTGGGGCCAACGTCCTGACTTTC. Protein sequence: CASSIITGTGANVLTF.

This clone was counted between two and nine times. J is TRBJ1-1 and V is TRBV7-2, with D possibly TRBD1 on 6 matching bases. The germline V gene has CDR1 SGHTA and CDR2 FQGNSA. V lost 5 bases, J lost 1 base, and 8 bases lay in between. This CDR3 is 13 amino acids long. This CDR3 is CASSRQENTEAFF. The CDR3 DNA reads TGTGCCAGCAGCCGACAGGAGAACACTGAAGCTTTCTTT.

This clone was picked up a small number of times. The DNA for the CDR3 is TGTGCCTGGGGTAGGCGGTATAGCAATCAGCCCCAGCATTTT. Encoded protein: CAWGRRYSNQPQHF. V and J are TRBV30 and TRBJ1-5; D remains ambiguous. Germline V gene data show CDR1 as GTSNPN and CDR2 as SVGIG (reference sequence). The CDR3 totals 14 residues. V was clipped by 5 bases and J by 0 bases, with 11 bases between them.

This clone has only a few counts. V usage is TRBV9 and J usage is TRBJ2-1; 12 bases are a match to TRBD2. V trimming: 1 base; J trimming: 6 bases; junction bases outside the gene matches: 5. The CDR3 has 16 amino acids. CDR1 is SGDLS, CDR2 YYNGEE, per germline. The CDR3: CASSVLAGGPVNEQFF. The CDR3 bases are TGTGCCAGCAGCGTACTAGCGGGGGGGCCCGTCAATGAGCAGTTCTTC.

This chain connects TRBV5-1 to TRBJ1-2; 10 bases are a match to TRBD1. The CDR3 is 13 amino acids. The germline V gene encodes CDR1 SGHRS and CDR2 YFSETQ. Trimming removed 2 bases from V and 6 bases from J; junction bases left unmatched: 1. CDR3 loop: CASSFGQGDGYTF. CDR3 in DNA: TGCGCCAGCAGCTTCGGACAGGGGGATGGCTACACCTTC. Full variable domain (remainder filled in from reference TRBV5-1 and TRBJ1-2): KAGVTQTPRYLIKTRGQQVTLSCSPISGHRSVSWYQQTPGQGLQFLFEYFSETQRNKGNFPGRFSGRQFSNSRSEMNVSTLELGDSALYLCASSFGQGDGYTFGSGTRLTVV.

This chain links TRBV9 with TRBJ2-5, with 9 bases that match TRBD1. The CDR3 runs 13 residues. Germline V gives CDR1 SGDLS, CDR2 YYNGEE. Losses at the gene ends were 5 bases for V and 5 bases for J; bases not matched to a gene: 4. As DNA, the CDR3 is TGTGCCAGCAGTAAAGGGACAGGGGAGACCCAGTACTTC. Translating it yields CASSKGTGETQYF.

The table lists this clone with a few counts. The chain is built from TRBV5-1 and TRBJ2-2; D is perhaps TRBD1 (6 bases). Germline CDR1 reads SGHRS; CDR2 reads YFSETQ. The CDR3 totals 16 residues. V was pared by 4 bases and J by 6 bases, with 19 bases between. The CDR3: CASSRTGTRTPGELFF. The CDR3 nucleotides read TGCGCCAGCAGCCGTACCGGGACAAGGACACCCGGGGAGCTGTTTTTT.

The chain recombines TRBV7-9 with TRBJ2-3; D might be TRBD2 (6 bases). V lost 5 bases to trimming and J lost 9 bases, with 15 bases between them. The CDR3 spans 13 residues. Germline V gene sequence: CDR1 SEHNR, CDR2 FQNEAQ (reference sequence). CDR3 sequence (DNA): TGTGCCAGCAGCCAAAGCGGGTCGGCCACGCAGTATTTT. Protein product: CASSQSGSATQYF.

J is TRBJ2-5 and V is TRBV7-9, with D maybe TRBD2 (6 bases). V was pared by 5 bases and J by 4 bases, with 14 bases between. Germline CDR1 is SEHNR and CDR2 is FQNEAQ (reference sequence). The CDR3 is 14 residues long. CDR3 nucleotide sequence: TGTGCCAGCAGCCCTGGGGGGTTTCGAGAGACCCAGTACTTC. Translation: CASSPGGFRETQYF.

J is TRBJ1-2 and V is TRBV2; D unclear. The germline V and J ends were trimmed by 7 bases and 4 bases, with 10 bases remaining between them. Germline V gives CDR1 SNHLY, CDR2 FYNNEI. This CDR3 is built from 12 residues. The CDR3 DNA sequence: TGTGCCAGCAAGGAGCGGTTCTATGGCTACACCTTC. Amino acid sequence: CASKERFYGYTF.

This clone was counted only a few times. The chain links TRBV11-2 to TRBJ2-7; 7 bases align to TRBD1. J was trimmed by 5 bases and V by 0 bases; bases with no gene match: 7. Germline lookup yields CDR1 SGHAT and CDR2 FQNNGV. The CDR3 runs 15 residues. The CDR3 DNA sequence: TGTGCCAGCAGCTTAGATCGGACAGGAACCCACGAGCAGTACTTC. This gives the protein CASSLDRTGTHEQYF.

This clone has just a few counts. V and J are TRBV19 and TRBJ2-3; 9 bases are shared with TRBD2. Losses at the gene ends were 10 bases for V and 0 bases for J; bases not matched to a gene: 5. Germline V lookup: CDR1 LNHDA, CDR2 SQIVND (reference sequence). The CDR3 is 14 amino acids. The CDR3 bases are TGTGCCACCAGGACTAGCGTTAGCACAGATACGCAGTATTTT. It codes for CATRTSVSTDTQYF. The full variable domain, with the rest looked up from reference TRBV19 and TRBJ2-3, is DGGITQSPKYLFRKEGQNVTLSCEQNLNHDAMYWYRQDPGQGLRLIYYSQIVNDFQKGDIAEGYSVSREKKESFPLTVTSAQKNPTAFYLCATRTSVSTDTQYFGPGTRLTVL.

V gene TRBV5-1 combines with J gene TRBJ2-1, with TRBD2 identical over 8 bases. The CDR3 covers 17 residues. Losses at the gene ends were 4 bases for V and 5 bases for J; bases not matched to a gene: 14. Germline lookup yields CDR1 SGHRS and CDR2 YFSETQ. The CDR3 reads CASSHPEGTSGNNEQFF. The DNA of the CDR3 is TGCGCCAGCAGCCATCCGGAGGGAACTAGCGGAAACAATGAGCAGTTCTTC.

This clone occurred a few times. The chain carries TRBV27 and TRBJ2-1; 9 nucleotides line up with TRBD1. CDR1 is MNHEY and CDR2 is SMNVEV in the germline V gene (reference sequence). J lost 3 bases, V lost 9 bases, and 24 bases had no gene match. This CDR3 has 20 amino acids. CDR3 DNA sequence: TGTGCCAGTCTGCCGGGACAGGGAACAACTTCTTTAAGAGTCTACAATGAGCAGTTCTTC. This sequence encodes CASLPGQGTTSLRVYNEQFF.

This clone was detected a few times. Other DNA sequences in this sample translate to the same CDR3. The gene calls are TRBV2 and TRBJ1-1, with a weak D call TRBD1 (6 bases). The germline gives CDR1 SNHLY, CDR2 FYNNEI. Trimming shortened V by 7 bases and J by 1 base, and 13 bases separated the two germline ends. The CDR3 covers 14 residues. The CDR3 nucleotides read TGTGCCAGCACCCCGGGACAAGAGAACACTGAAGCTTTCTTT. Its translation is CASTPGQENTEAFF.

This clone has at least ten counts. The rearrangement uses TRBV5-1 and TRBJ2-1; D is uncertain. Germline V CDR1 and CDR2: SGHRS, YFSETQ. The CDR3 contains 12 residues. Trimming left V 7 bases short and J 6 bases short, with 11 bases between. The chain's CDR3 is CASGTGGNEQFF. In nucleotides, the CDR3 is TGCGCCAGCGGTACGGGTGGCAATGAGCAGTTCTTC.

This chain uses TRBV5-1 with TRBJ1-3; no reliable D call. In germline, CDR1 is SGHRS, CDR2 YFSETQ. V lost 1 base and J 0 bases, leaving 5 bases between the germline ends. CDR3 length: 14 residues. The CDR3 protein is CASSLSGSGNTIYF. The CDR3 nucleotides read TGCGCCAGCAGCTTGTCCGGCTCTGGAAACACCATATATTTT.

The chain links TRBV19 to TRBJ1-2; 8 bases map to TRBD1. The V and J ends lost 0 bases and 2 bases, in that order; junction bases with no gene match: 5. The germline gives CDR1 LNHDA, CDR2 SQIVND (reference sequence). This CDR3 has 16 residues. The CDR3 region has the DNA TGTGCCAGTAGTATAGACGGGACAGGAGGAAACTATGGCTACACCTTC. Its protein is CASSIDGTGGNYGYTF.

The chain carries TRBV19 and TRBJ2-1; 8 bases fit TRBD1. This CDR3 region has 16 residues. Germline values: CDR1 LNHDA, CDR2 SQIVND (reference sequence). V trimming: 6 bases; J trimming: 7 bases; junction bases outside the gene matches: 14. The DNA of the CDR3 is TGTGCCAGTAGGATCCCTGGACAGGGAGGTTCAAATGAGCAGTTCTTC. Translated: CASRIPGQGGSNEQFF.

This clone occurred many times. This chain connects TRBV6-6 to TRBJ2-3; D perhaps matches TRBD1 (5 bases). This CDR3 is 14 amino acids long. Germline CDR1 is MNHNY and CDR2 is SVGAGI (reference sequence). V lost 5 bases to trimming and J lost 0 bases, with 9 bases between them. This CDR3 is CASSRQISTDTQYF. In nucleotides, the CDR3 is TGTGCCAGCAGTCGACAGATCAGCACAGATACGCAGTATTTT.

DNA for the CDR3: TGTGCCAGCAGCTTAGTAGCGGGGGAGAGCACAGATACGCAGTATTTT. Residues: CASSLVAGESTDTQYF. The rearrangement uses TRBV7-2 and TRBJ2-3; 9 bases are shared with TRBD2. CDR3 length: 16 residues. Germline V gives CDR1 SGHTA, CDR2 FQGNSA. V was clipped by 1 base and J by 0 bases; unmatched bases: 2.